The 3 T cell receptor beta chains in this list originate from one sample, sequenced in a study of early T cells in non-severe SARS-CoV-2 infection. TCRdb reanalysed the 5' RACE reads using MiXCR and keeps one entry per CDR3 protein. The table lists about 110,000 distinct CDR3 sequences, approximately 12% of them singletons. Sequenced input: whole blood. The receptors here all came from an adult who was a healthcare worker with PCR-confirmed SARS-CoV-2 infection or an uninfected control (not recorded which).

The chain is built from TRBV3-1 and TRBJ1-4; D gene uncertain. The CDR3 is made up of 16 amino acids. Germline CDR1 and CDR2: LGHDT and YNNKEL (reference sequence). Trimming pared 0 bases from V and 10 bases from J, leaving 18 bases between. The CDR3 DNA follows: TGTGCCAGCAGCCAAGAGTTAATCCGGGCAGGTCCAAAACTGTTTTTT. Its protein product is CASSQELIRAGPKLFF.

The rearrangement joins TRBV5-4 to TRBJ2-7; D may be TRBD2 (5 bases). The CDR3 runs to 14 residues. Trimming removed 0 bases at V and 6 bases at J, with 13 bases between. CDR1 SGHNT and CDR2 YYREEE come from the germline V gene (reference sequence). This CDR3 is CASSLGGKRGEQYF. CDR3 DNA: TGTGCCAGCAGCTTGGGGGGAAAACGGGGCGAGCAGTACTTC.

This clonotype was recorded many times. The J gene is TRBJ1-6, the V gene TRBV27; D might be TRBD1 (6 bases). The CDR3 is 12 residues long. The V gene lost 2 bases and the J gene lost 10 bases, with 6 bases spanning the gap. CDR1 is MNHEY and CDR2 is SMNVEV in the germline V gene (reference sequence). The CDR3 nucleotides read TGTGCCAGCAGTTTACAGGGGTCACCCCTCCACTTT. Protein: CASSLQGSPLHF.